This T cell receptor beta chain derives from a study of CD8 T cells in Susac syndrome (dated by TCRdb to between 2018 and 2020). Some background on the complete study: Among the sequenced Susac syndrome patients, 5 or 6 had clinically active disease and roughly eight were in clinical remission. At the time of blood withdrawal, Susac syndrome patients were either therapy-naive, taking corticosteroids (with some also receiving IVIg), or on IVIg alone. Whether CD8+ T cell activation and differentiation in Susac syndrome was antigen driven was tested using repertoire sequencing.

Peripheral blood CD8+ and CD4+ T cells from healthy donors, Susac syndrome patients and multiple sclerosis patients were profiled using high-throughput TCR beta sequencing. The Susac syndrome patients fulfilled recently defined diagnostic criteria for definite or probable disease. Bulk CD8+ and CD4+ T cells were purified by magnetic negative isolation, while CD8+ TEMRA cells were enriched using FACS. Blood was collected in EDTA tubes and processed within 24 hours, with PBMCs isolated through density gradient centrifugation. PBMCs intended for TCR sequencing were cryopreserved in liquid nitrogen and thawed later in a water bath at 37 degrees C. The sorted or isolated CD4+, CD8+ and CD8+ TEMRA cells had a purity of 90% or higher. This clonotype was seen a few times. There is no known antigen for this receptor. Nothing much larger sits one base from this clone, and base qualities are not available. RNA was extracted using the RNeasy kit, and roughly 0.5 to 1 microgram was reverse transcribed with random hexamers. The immunoSEQ multiplex PCR assay, which covers 54 Vbeta and 13 Jbeta segments, was used to amplify TCR beta CDR3 regions. PCR amplification bias was corrected by using a synthetic template baseline for primer optimization and computational correction. As for the original processing: Reads were assigned to V, D and J genes according to IMGT and analyzed in immunoSEQ Analyzer, with only productive sequences retained. Clonality was computed as one minus Shannon entropy normalized by log2 of the number of productive unique sequences. For each patient and control, public and private clones were evaluated among the 100 most prevalent clones. Clones were defined as Susac-specific when absent from the healthy and MS cohorts, from some 1,100 published viral clones and from other ImmuneACCESS disease sequences. TCRdb took the public reads, trimmed them with fastp at Q25, ran MiXCR for clone calling and kept in-frame beta chains. Rows merge per CDR3 protein into single entries with the most common DNA and genes. The V and J calls and clone size come from TCRdb's table, not from the authors' own analysis. The sample includes about 180,000 distinct CDR3 sequences, with under 95% observed a single time. Together, the top ten hold approximately 0.11% of the sample.

Broad study findings and their caveats: No clonal expansion was detected in the CD4+ T cell repertoire of Susac syndrome patients. The number of individuals in the TCR sequencing and HLA analysis was recognized as being relatively small.

The V and J ends are trimmed by 8 bases and 1 base, leaving 14 bases between them. The germline V gene specifies LGHNA as CDR1 and YNFKEQ as CDR2. Including cysteine and phenylalanine, the CDR3 has 14 amino acids. The sequence is cut down to CDR3 DNA, 42 bases in frame from base 1. The clonotype originates from a human donor with Susac syndrome. Source material: CD4+ T cells from PBMCs. The chain employs TRBV4-2 and TRBJ2-5; TRBD1 might be the D gene, on 6 matching bases. The DNA sequence is given as TGTGCCAGCTCCCAAGGGACATCCCAAGAGACCCAGTACTTC. It is translated as CASSQGTSQETQYF.